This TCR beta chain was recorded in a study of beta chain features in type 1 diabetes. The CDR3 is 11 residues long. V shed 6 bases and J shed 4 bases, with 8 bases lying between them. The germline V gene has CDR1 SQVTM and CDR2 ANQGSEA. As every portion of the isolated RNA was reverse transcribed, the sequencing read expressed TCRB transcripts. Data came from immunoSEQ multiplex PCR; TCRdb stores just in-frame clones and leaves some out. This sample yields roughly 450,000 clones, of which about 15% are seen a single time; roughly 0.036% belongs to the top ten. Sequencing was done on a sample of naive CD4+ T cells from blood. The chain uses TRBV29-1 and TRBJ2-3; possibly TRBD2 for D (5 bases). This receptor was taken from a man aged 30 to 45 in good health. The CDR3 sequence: CSVRRADTQYF. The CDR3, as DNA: TGCAGCGTCCGGCGGGCAGATACGCAGTATTTT.